This T cell receptor beta chain emerged from a study of T cell responses to AZD1222 COVID-19 vaccine (dated by TCRdb to the early 2020s). For context, the study as a whole: A total of over 230 trial participants underwent TCR sequencing, of whom roughly 210 had received two doses of AZD1222 and around 25 had received two doses of the MenACWY control vaccine. Trial participants were enrolled by age into subgroups of 18-55, 56-69 and 70-plus years, and about 150, 27 and 61 TCR-sequenced participants, respectively, were included in these subgroups. Paper-wide results and their limitations: A significant rise in spike-specific TCR breadth and depth was observed after two AZD1222 doses relative to day 0 and relative to MenACWY recipients. Because no samples from the day 14 peak response were available, repertoires could be characterized only after the peak T cell response. The vaccine-associated CD4 TCRs covered the entire spike protein, and the dominant responses fell in regions 160-218 and 743-854. In the small 56-69-year group, the increase in depth fell short of significance, most likely because of low power. Only five to seven AZD1222 recipients were SARS-CoV-2 seropositive at baseline, limiting conclusions about previously exposed vaccinees. Reportedly, close to half of the unique spike-specific TCRs recognized epitopes lying outside the regions that are mutated in the B.1.351 and B.1.1.7 variants. Participants were mostly white British and included more females than males, and it was suggested by the authors that clonal diversity may have been underestimated.

The CDR3 regions of human TCRbeta chains were analyzed by immunosequencing. The authors' pipeline ran thus. Repertoire TCRs were checked for matches against a reference library of SARS-CoV-2-specific TCRs that had been generated using the MIRA antigen-specificity platform. Breadth was defined as the fraction of unique TCRs that were SARS-CoV-2-associated, and depth was defined as the fraction of total T cells that were SARS-CoV-2-associated. Using the MIRA data, every spike-specific TCR was mapped to the spike region that the TCR reacted to and assigned to either a CD4 or a CD8 class. Log10-transformed breadth and depth values were compared by one-way ANOVA with Sidak's multiple comparisons tests. TCRdb retrieved this table from immuneACCESS and kept in-frame rearrangements only. Not all clones are present; in checked studies, unresolved V genes account for under half, and no reason is known for the remainder. Clonal size and the V and J genes are those of that table, whereas D and trimming came from the DNA. The sample data list some 180,000 clones, and roughly 94% of these were observed just once. Of the sample, around 1.5% falls within the top ten clones.

The CDR3 goes from the cysteine to the phenylalanine over 11 residues. Here the CDR3 DNA is all that survives: 33 bases in frame from base 1. The germline ends are 1 base apart after V is trimmed by 1 base and J by 4 bases. CDR1 LGHDT and CDR2 YNNKEL were looked up in the germline V gene (reference sequence). To note about this clone: Its antigen target is currently unknown. No qualities accompany the bases; no much larger clone lies one base away.

Read against the paper, the sample's time point label means: about 28 days (+/-7) after the second vaccine dose. Because spike-specific TCR depth and breadth did not differ between the two schedules, AZD1222 recipients who got a second dose at roughly 4 weeks were pooled with those who got a second dose at roughly 12 weeks. Vaccinee samples came from UK trials COV001 and COV002, including a single-blind randomized controlled phase 2/3 trial of AZD1222 (ChAdOx1 nCoV-19) in healthy adults. For TCRbeta chain sequencing, PBMC samples were collected from trial participants at day 0 and at day 28 after the second dose.

The chain uses TRBV3-1 (or the pseudogene TRBV3-2) and TRBJ1-2; the D segment cannot be called with confidence. This receptor was obtained from an adult who received the AZD1222 COVID-19 vaccine. Sequencing was performed on peripheral blood, taken 28 days after the second AZD1222 dose. The CDR3 loop reads CASSQAYGYTF. Read as DNA, the sequence is TGTGCCAGCAGCCAAGCCTATGGCTACACCTTC.